These 6 T cell receptor beta chains originate from one sample sequenced in a study of blood T cell repertoires in COVID-19. Profiled with immunoSEQ multiplex PCR; TCRdb holds only in-frame clones, not every one. The sample lists about 160,000 clones, over 80% seen once, with about 5.3% in the top ten. The sample comprised peripheral blood. Receptors were obtained from a man aged 25 to 45 with COVID-19, enrolled during active disease.

V gene TRBV9 combines with J gene TRBJ1-2; D not certain. Germline CDR1 is SGDLS and CDR2 is YYNGEE. Trimming removed 3 bases from V and 3 bases from J, with 12 bases in between. The CDR3 contains 14 residues. The chain's CDR3 is CASSDRSHHYGYTF. The CDR3 coding sequence is TGTGCCAGCAGCGACCGCAGTCATCACTATGGCTACACCTTC.

The V call is TRBV6-2 or TRBV6-3, the J call TRBJ2-7; 7 bases align to TRBD1. The CDR3 totals 14 residues. Germline values: CDR1 MNHEY, CDR2 SVGEGT. J gave up 9 bases and V 5 bases, and 13 bases lay outside the gene matches. Here the CDR3 reads CASSKGQNHLGQYF. In DNA, the CDR3 is TGTGCCAGCAGTAAGGGACAGAACCACCTTGGGCAGTACTTC.

V is TRBV9 and J is TRBJ2-5; a weak D match, TRBD1 (6 bases). The V end was cut by 6 bases, the J end by 1 base, with 10 bases between. The CDR3 is 13 amino acids. Germline CDR1 reads SGDLS; CDR2 reads YYNGEE. The CDR3 DNA reads as TGTGCCAGCAACGTGGGGGCCCAAGAGACCCAGTACTTC. This codes for CASNVGAQETQYF.

This chain links TRBV28 with TRBJ2-1, with 11 bases that match TRBD2. V lost 8 bases and J lost 4; bases outside the gene matches: 10. This CDR3 has 16 residues. The germline V gene has CDR1 MDHEN and CDR2 SYDVKM. CDR3 DNA sequence: TGTGCCAGCGTTAGCGGGAGGGCCGGCGGGTACAATGAGCAGTTCTTC. It encodes CASVSGRAGGYNEQFF. Full variable domain (outside the CDR3, taken from reference TRBV28 and TRBJ2-1): DVKVTQSSRYLVKRTGEKVFLECVQDMDHENMFWYRQDPGLGLRLIYFSYDVKMKEKGDIPEGYSVSREKKERFSLILESASTNQTSMYLCASVSGRAGGYNEQFFGPGTRLTVL.

In nucleotides, the CDR3 is TGTGCCAGCAGTGTCGCACAGGGGGCGGGTAGCTATGGCTACACCTTC. It translates to CASSVAQGAGSYGYTF. The gene calls are TRBV2 and TRBJ1-2, with 9 bases lining up with TRBD1. This CDR3 region has 16 residues. V lost 4 bases and J lost 4; bases outside the gene matches: 10. Germline V gene lookup returns CDR1 SNHLY and CDR2 FYNNEI.

J is TRBJ2-5 and V is TRBV5-4, with 7 bases lining up with TRBD1. Germline CDR1 is SGHNT and CDR2 is YYREEE (reference sequence). V shed 0 bases, J shed 4 bases, and the junction held 3 bases outside the gene matches. The CDR3 is made up of 14 amino acids. For the CDR3, the DNA is TGTGCCAGCAGCTTGGCCAAGGGGGCAGAGACCCAGTACTTC. This encodes CASSLAKGAETQYF. Drawing the rest from reference TRBV5-4 and TRBJ2-5, the complete variable domain is ETGVTQSPTHLIKTRGQQVTLRCSSQSGHNTVSWYQQALGQGPQFIFQYYREEENGRGNFPPRFSGLQFPNYSSELNVNALELDDSALYLCASSLAKGAETQYFGPGTRLLVL.